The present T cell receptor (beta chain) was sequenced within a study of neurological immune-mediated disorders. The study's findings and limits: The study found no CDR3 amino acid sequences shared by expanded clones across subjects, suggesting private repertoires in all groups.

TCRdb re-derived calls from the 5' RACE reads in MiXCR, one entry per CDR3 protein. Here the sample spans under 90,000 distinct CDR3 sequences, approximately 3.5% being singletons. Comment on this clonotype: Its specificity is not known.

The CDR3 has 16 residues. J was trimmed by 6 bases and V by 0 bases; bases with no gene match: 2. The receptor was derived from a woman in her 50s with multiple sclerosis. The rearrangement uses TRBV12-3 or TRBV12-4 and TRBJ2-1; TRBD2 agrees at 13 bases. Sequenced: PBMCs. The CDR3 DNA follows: TGTGCCAGCAGTTTAGCGGGACTAGCGGGGCGCAATGAGCAGTTCTTC. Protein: CASSLAGLAGRNEQFF.